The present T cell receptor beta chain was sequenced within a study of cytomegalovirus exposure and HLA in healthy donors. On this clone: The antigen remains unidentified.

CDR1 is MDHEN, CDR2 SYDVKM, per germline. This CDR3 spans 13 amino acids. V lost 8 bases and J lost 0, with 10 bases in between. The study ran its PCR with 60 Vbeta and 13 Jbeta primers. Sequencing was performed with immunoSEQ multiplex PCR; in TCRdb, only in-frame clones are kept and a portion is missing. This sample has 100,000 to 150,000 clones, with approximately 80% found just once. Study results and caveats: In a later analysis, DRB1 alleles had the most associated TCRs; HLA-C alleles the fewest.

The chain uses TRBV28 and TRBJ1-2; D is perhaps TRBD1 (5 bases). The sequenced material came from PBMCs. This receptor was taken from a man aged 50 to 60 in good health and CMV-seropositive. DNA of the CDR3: TGTGCCAGCGTGGGGACTTCTAACTATGGCTACACCTTC. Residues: CASVGTSNYGYTF.